This T cell receptor beta chain emerged from a study of spatial heterogeneity in lung cancer. Study-level results: Ubiquitous and regional expanded TCR counts tracked ubiquitous and regional nonsynonymous mutations, respectively. Within tumors, counts of expanded alpha and beta TCRs tracked tumor mutation counts.

This clonotype counts as medium-sized. The antigen is not known. Time point noted: sample taken at primary tumor resection. One entry per CDR3 protein results from TCRdb running MiXCR on the 5' RACE reads. The table has 4,000 or so distinct CDR3 sequences, approximately 8% seen once. This clonotype originated in a male donor with early-stage non-small cell lung cancer. The sample consisted of lung tumor tissue, taken at surgery.

For the CDR3, the DNA is TGTGCCAGCAGCTCCGGACTGTTCACCGGGGAGCTGTTTTTT. Its protein product is CASSSGLFTGELFF. The chain has TRBV7-3 and TRBJ2-2, with D perhaps TRBD2 (5 bases). The germline gives CDR1 SGHTA, CDR2 FQGTGA. This CDR3 has 14 residues. Trimming cost V 4 bases and J 4 bases, with 10 bases left between them.